The 3 T cell receptor beta chains below come from one sample, sequenced in a study of radiation and T cells in renal cell carcinoma. Treatment described: treatment-naive control, cytoreductive nephrectomy. Sequencing used immunoSEQ multiplex PCR; TCRdb keeps in-frame clones, though not all of them. The top ten clones hold roughly 21% of a sample with around 23,000 clones, roughly half of them seen once. Sequenced material: tumor tissue, taken from a patient whose treatment was nephrectomy without radiotherapy. The source is a human donor with renal cell carcinoma.

This chain connects TRBV18 to TRBJ1-2; 10 nucleotides line up with TRBD1. The J segment lost 7 bases and the V segment lost 2 bases, leaving 13 bases of the junction unmatched. Germline loops: CDR1 KGHSH, CDR2 LQKENI. This CDR3 is 17 amino acids long. CDR3 sequence: CASSPNVGTGDPGGYTF. The CDR3 DNA sequence: TGTGCCAGCTCACCAAACGTAGGGACAGGGGATCCCGGTGGCTACACCTTC.

This clone was detected once. V usage is TRBV27 and J usage is TRBJ1-5; TRBD1 might be the D (6 bases). In germline, CDR1 is MNHEY, CDR2 SMNVEV (reference sequence). V lost 8 bases, J lost 8 bases, and 22 bases lay in between. The length of the CDR3 is 15 residues. CDR3 sequence (DNA): TGTGCCAGCTCTTTTCGAGACAGGCCGTCTGAGCCCCAGCATTTT. Amino acid sequence: CASSFRDRPSEPQHF.

This chain links TRBV18 with TRBJ1-1; no definite D call. This CDR3 has 11 residues. With 5 bases removed from V and 0 bases from J, the gap between germline ends came to 1 base. Germline V lookup: CDR1 KGHSH, CDR2 LQKENI. In DNA, the CDR3 is TGTGCCAGCTCAGTGAACACTGAAGCTTTCTTT. This encodes CASSVNTEAFF. Looking up the rest from reference TRBV18 and TRBJ1-1 gives the full variable domain: NAGVMQNPRHLVRRRGQEARLRCSPMKGHSHVYWYRQLPEEGLKFMVYLQKENIIDESGMPKERFSAEFPKEGPSILRIQQVVRGDSAAYFCASSVNTEAFFGQGTRLTVV.